These 17 T cell receptor beta chains originate from one sample sequenced in a study of PD-1 blockade in classical Hodgkin lymphoma. Generated by immunoSEQ multiplex PCR, the TCRdb table keeps only in-frame clones and is missing some. This sample carries some 20,000 clones, roughly two thirds of them seen once, and the ten largest clones take about 18%. Each patient experienced a relapse that followed autologous stem cell transplantation, and brentuximab vedotin exposure varied. The sequences come from peripheral blood mononuclear cells (PBMCs), collected at baseline. Receptor source: a human donor with classical Hodgkin lymphoma.

In this sample, this clone turned up many times. The chain employs TRBV28 and TRBJ2-5; D gene ambiguous. The germline V gene encodes CDR1 MDHEN and CDR2 SYDVKM. V was trimmed by 6 bases and J by 5 bases, leaving 16 bases between them. CDR3 size: 14 residues. This CDR3 reads CASSPRRRVETQYF. As DNA, the CDR3 is TGTGCCAGCAGCCCTCGTCGACGTGTGGAGACCCAGTACTTC. Full variable domain (outside the CDR3, taken from reference TRBV28 and TRBJ2-5): DVKVTQSSRYLVKRTGEKVFLECVQDMDHENMFWYRQDPGLGLRLIYFSYDVKMKEKGDIPEGYSVSREKKERFSLILESASTNQTSMYLCASSPRRRVETQYFGPGTRLLVL.

The sample holds one count of this clone. V gene TRBV19 combines with J gene TRBJ2-7, with a possible D match to TRBD2 (6 bases). The V end was cut by 3 bases, the J end by 6 bases, with 15 bases between. The germline CDR1 and CDR2 sequences are LNHDA and SQIVND (reference sequence). The CDR3 contains 14 residues. CDR3 sequence reads: CASSILGSGSEQYF. CDR3 in DNA: TGTGCCAGTAGTATTTTAGGGTCCGGGAGCGAGCAGTACTTC.

This clone is deemed medium-sized. CDR3 in amino acids: CSVGGQGHINYGYTF. CDR3 nucleotides: TGCAGCGTTGGGGGACAGGGACATATTAACTATGGCTACACCTTC. The rearrangement uses TRBV29-1 and TRBJ1-2, with 9 bases aligning to TRBD1. The CDR3 has 15 residues. The V segment lost 4 bases and the J segment 1 base; nucleotides outside the gene matches: 7. The germline V gene encodes CDR1 SQVTM and CDR2 ANQGSEA.

The rearrangement joins TRBV2 to TRBJ2-7, with 9 nucleotides matching TRBD2. The CDR3 totals 17 residues. Germline V gene lookup returns CDR1 SNHLY and CDR2 FYNNEI. V dropped 6 bases and J dropped 0; count of bases not matched to a gene: 12. CDR3 residues: CASRGKRTSVGSYEQYF. DNA of the CDR3: TGTGCCAGCAGGGGAAAACGGACTAGCGTGGGCTCCTACGAGCAGTACTTC.

This sequence joins TRBV6-5 and TRBJ1-5; D is ambiguous. V was shortened by 6 bases and J by 0 bases, with 9 bases between the two germline ends. Germline CDR1 MNHEY, CDR2 SVGAGI. This CDR3 has 14 amino acids. CDR3 sequence reads: CASRPNNSNQPQHF. CDR3 DNA sequence: TGTGCCAGCAGGCCCAACAATAGCAATCAGCCCCAGCATTTT.

The chain employs TRBV7-9 and TRBJ1-2; D may be TRBD1 (5 bases). The CDR3 length is 15 residues. V shed 0 bases and J shed 7 bases, with 15 bases lying between them. Germline CDR1 SEHNR, CDR2 FQNEAQ (reference sequence). The DNA for the CDR3 is TGTGCCAGCAGCTTAGCGGTAGGGGACCTTCGTGGCTACACCTTC. It encodes CASSLAVGDLRGYTF.

This clone was detected a few times. Germline and junction disagree at one end, which may indicate a read error. In DNA, the CDR3 is TGTGCTAGCAGCTTAGGAGCGGGAGCGCGCACAGATACGCAGTATTTT. Amino acid sequence: CASSLGAGARTDTQYF. The rearrangement uses TRBV7-7 and TRBJ2-3, with 8 bases aligning to TRBD2. Germline V gene lookup returns CDR1 SSHAT and CDR2 FNYEAQ (reference sequence). CDR3 length: 16 amino acids.

This chain joins TRBV19 and TRBJ1-2; TRBD1 matches 7 bases. Trimming cost V 2 bases and J 8 bases; bases outside gene matches: 8. This CDR3 region has 14 residues. Germline V gene data show CDR1 as LNHDA and CDR2 as SQIVND (reference sequence). The chain's CDR3 is CASSIRGGATGYTF. The DNA of the CDR3 is TGTGCCAGTAGTATAAGAGGGGGCGCGACCGGCTACACCTTC.

The genes are TRBV11-2 and TRBJ2-3; D may be TRBD2 (7 bases). The length of the CDR3 is 16 residues. The germline gives CDR1 SGHAT, CDR2 FQNNGV. V was trimmed by 1 base and J by 4 bases, leaving 15 bases between them. The CDR3 coding sequence is TGTGCCAGCAGCTTAGGCTGGGGGGGGCAGGCAGATACGCAGTATTTT. As protein: CASSLGWGGQADTQYF. Looking up the rest from reference TRBV11-2 and TRBJ2-3 gives the full variable domain: EAGVAQSPRYKIIEKRQSVAFWCNPISGHATLYWYQQILGQGPKLLIQFQNNGVVDDSQLPKDRFSAERLKGVDSTLKIQPAKLEDSAVYLCASSLGWGGQADTQYFGPGTRLTVL.

The chain joins TRBV5-8 to TRBJ1-6; unclear D gene. Germline V lookup: CDR1 SGHTS, CDR2 YDEGEE. This CDR3 contains 18 residues. The V end was cut by 4 bases, the J end by 9 bases, with 26 bases between. The CDR3 sequence is CASSPDRQNRVWGSPLHF. The CDR3 DNA is TGTGCCAGCAGCCCCGACCGGCAGAATCGGGTCTGGGGTTCACCCCTCCACTTT.

V usage is TRBV28 and J usage is TRBJ2-2, with D perhaps TRBD2 (6 bases). Germline V gives CDR1 MDHEN, CDR2 SYDVKM. The CDR3 consists of 12 residues. The V gene lost 6 bases and the J gene lost 4 bases, with 6 bases spanning the gap. In DNA form, the CDR3 reads TGTGCCAGCAGGGGGGGCACCGGGGAGCTGTTTTTT. Its translation: CASRGGTGELFF.

The chain is built from TRBV7-9 and TRBJ1-1; 9 bases are a match to TRBD1. The CDR3 has 14 residues. V lost 6 bases and J lost 5; bases outside the gene matches: 7. Germline lookup yields CDR1 SEHNR and CDR2 FQNEAQ (reference sequence). CDR3 nucleotides: TGTGCCAGCAGGACTGGACAGGGGAGAACTGAAGCTTTCTTT. Encoded protein: CASRTGQGRTEAFF. Full variable domain (outside the CDR3, taken from reference TRBV7-9 and TRBJ1-1): DTGVSQNPRHKITKRGQNVTFRCDPISEHNRLYWYRQTLGQGPEFLTYFQNEAQLEKSRLLSDRFSAERPKGSFSTLEIQRTEQGDSAMYLCASRTGQGRTEAFFGQGTRLTVV.

V and J are TRBV5-8 and TRBJ1-4; D is uncertain. V gave up 0 bases and J gave up 7 bases, with 4 bases separating them. Germline loops: CDR1 SGHTS, CDR2 YDEGEE. This CDR3 region has 12 residues. This CDR3 is CASSLDGEKLFF. The CDR3 DNA reads as TGTGCCAGCAGCTTGGACGGTGAAAAACTGTTTTTT.

This clone was seen only a few times. V gene TRBV6-1 combines with J gene TRBJ1-5; unclear D gene. V shed 6 bases and J shed 2 bases, with 8 bases lying between them. Germline loops: CDR1 MNHNS, CDR2 SASEGT. The CDR3 extends over 13 amino acids. The CDR3 nucleotides are TGTGCCAGCAGGGGCCCCCGCAATCAGCCCCAGCATTTT. Its protein is CASRGPRNQPQHF.

The chain uses TRBV6-6 and TRBJ2-3; D is ambiguous. The ends were cut back, 0 bases at V and 8 bases at J, with 15 bases in the middle. Germline CDR1 is MNHNY and CDR2 is SVGAGI (reference sequence). CDR3 length: 15 residues. The CDR3 reads CASSYSMASSSTQYF. The CDR3, as DNA: TGTGCCAGCAGTTACTCGATGGCCTCCAGTTCTACGCAGTATTTT.

V is TRBV18 and J is TRBJ2-5; TRBD2 is a possible D gene (6 bases). The germline V and J ends were trimmed by 2 bases and 2 bases, with 15 bases remaining between them. CDR1 is KGHSH, CDR2 LQKENI, per germline. The CDR3 extends over 16 amino acids. CDR3 protein: CASSPRAGRGQETQYF. The CDR3, as DNA: TGTGCCAGCTCACCAAGGGCGGGGCGGGGTCAAGAGACCCAGTACTTC.

The chain employs TRBV19 and TRBJ1-1; 9 bases line up with TRBD1. This CDR3 has 16 residues. Trimming cost V 1 base and J 4 bases; bases outside gene matches: 7. The germline CDR1 and CDR2 sequences are LNHDA and SQIVND (reference sequence). As DNA, the CDR3 is TGTGCCAGTAGTATAGGGGGGACAGGGCGGAGCACTGAAGCTTTCTTT. Protein: CASSIGGTGRSTEAFF.